The rows below give T cell receptor beta chains drawn from one sample of a study of blood T cell repertoires in COVID-19. Some clones are missing from TCRdb's copy, which holds only in-frame ones; the method was immunoSEQ multiplex PCR. The repertoire holds about 71,000 clones, with 88% as singletons. Sequencing used peripheral blood. These TCRs come from a human donor in a cohort sampled during active COVID-19. The CDR3 runs from the conserved cysteine through the conserved F or W. A D gene is named only where the DNA matches it firmly. Not every row has a clone size; where given, it reads once, few, many or a size class.

CDR3 length,V gene,clone size,J gene,D gene,CDR3 DNA,CDR3 protein
14,TRBV5-1,-,TRBJ1-1,-,TGCGCCAGCAGCTTGGCCCCGGTGAACACTGAAGCTTTCTTT,CASSLAPVNTEAFF
14,TRBV6-6,-,TRBJ2-1,TRBD2,TGTGCCAGCAACGCCGGACTAGCGGGAGGATCGGGGTTCTTC,CASNAGLAGGSGFF
11,TRBV6-2/TRBV6-3,-,TRBJ2-7,-,TGTGCCAGCAGTTCCCCCCGTCGTGTGTACTTC,CASSSPRRVYF
14,TRBV6-5,-,TRBJ1-2,-,TGTGCCAGCAGTTACTCGCGGTCTAACTATGGCTACACCTTC,CASSYSRSNYGYTF
16,TRBV7-9,-,TRBJ2-6,TRBD1,TGTGCCAGCAGCAAACTACAGGGGAGAGCTGCCAACGTCCTGACTTTC,CASSKLQGRAANVLTF
17,TRBV5-1,once,TRBJ2-5,TRBD2,TGCGCCAGCAGCTTTGGGACTAGCGGGGGAATCAAAGAGACCCAGTACTTC,CASSFGTSGGIKETQYF
12,TRBV28,-,TRBJ1-2,-,TGTGCCAGCAGTTTACAGGGAAGGGGCTACACCTTC,CASSLQGRGYTF
13,TRBV7-2,-,TRBJ2-2,-,TGTGCCAGCAGCTTGGGCTACACCGGGGAGCTGTTTTTT,CASSLGYTGELFF
15,TRBV28,-,TRBJ2-7,TRBD1,TGTGCCAGCAGTTTGGATGGGACAGGGGGATACGAGCAGTACTTC,CASSLDGTGGYEQYF
13,TRBV6-4,-,TRBJ1-1,-,TGTGCCAGCAGTGCCACTATGAACACTGAAGCTTTCTTT,CASSATMNTEAFF
16,TRBV4-2,once,TRBJ1-2,-,TGTGCCAGCAGCCTCCCCAGGGAGGGAACCGCTAGTGGCTACACCTTC,CASSLPREGTASGYTF
15,TRBV7-9,-,TRBJ1-1,TRBD1,TGTGCCAGCAGCTTAGCGCAGGGGGTGAACACTGAAGCTTTCTTT,CASSLAQGVNTEAFF
17,TRBV5-6,-,TRBJ2-7,TRBD2,TGTGCCAGCAGCTTGGGGGCTTGGGGACTAGCGGACTACGAGCAGTACTTC,CASSLGAWGLADYEQYF
15,TRBV28,-,TRBJ1-5,TRBD1,TGTGCCAGCAGTTCTGGGGACAGGGGAAATCAGCCCCAGCATTTT,CASSSGDRGNQPQHF
14,TRBV28,-,TRBJ2-6,-,TGTGCCAGCAGGGAGATCTCTGGGGCCAACGTCCTGACTTTC,CASREISGANVLTF
15,TRBV28,-,TRBJ1-1,-,TGTGCCAGCAGTTTAGGGAGCGCGGGGAACACTGAAGCTTTCTTT,CASSLGSAGNTEAFF
17,TRBV5-4,-,TRBJ1-1,TRBD1,TGTGCCAGCAGCCTACCGGGACAGGCCCTTATGAACACTGAAGCTTTCTTT,CASSLPGQALMNTEAFF
15,TRBV30,-,TRBJ1-6,-,TGTGCCTGGAGTGTACGGGCAGGGGCTTATTCACCCCTCCACTTT,CAWSVRAGAYSPLHF
16,TRBV19,-,TRBJ1-5,TRBD1,TGTGCCAGTAGTGATTATAGGGGACAGAGGAATCAGCCCCAGCATTTT,CASSDYRGQRNQPQHF
18,TRBV2,-,TRBJ1-1,-,TGTGCCAGCAGTGACCCCTACGGTAAGGGACTCCAGAACACTGAAGCTTTCTTT,CASSDPYGKGLQNTEAFF